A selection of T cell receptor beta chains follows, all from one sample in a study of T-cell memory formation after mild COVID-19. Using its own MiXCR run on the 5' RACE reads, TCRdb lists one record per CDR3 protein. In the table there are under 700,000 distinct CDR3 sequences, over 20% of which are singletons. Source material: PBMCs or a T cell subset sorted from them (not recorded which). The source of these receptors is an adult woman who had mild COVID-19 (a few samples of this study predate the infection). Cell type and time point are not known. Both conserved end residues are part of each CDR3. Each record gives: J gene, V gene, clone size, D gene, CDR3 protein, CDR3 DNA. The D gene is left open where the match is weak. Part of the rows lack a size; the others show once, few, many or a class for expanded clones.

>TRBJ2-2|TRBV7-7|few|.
CASSLQTGTGELFF
TGTGCTAGCAGCTTACAAACCGGAACCGGGGAGCTGTTTTTT
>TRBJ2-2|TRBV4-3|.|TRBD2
CASSQAGGNTGELFF
TGCGCCAGCAGCCAAGCGGGGGGGAACACCGGGGAGCTGTTTTTT
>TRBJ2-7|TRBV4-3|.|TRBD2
CASSQSGRTLYEQYF
TGCGCCAGCAGCCAGAGCGGGAGGACCCTCTACGAGCAGTACTTC
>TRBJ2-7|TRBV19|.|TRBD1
CASSWTGDLIYEQYF
TGTGCCAGTAGTTGGACAGGGGACCTGATCTACGAGCAGTACTTC
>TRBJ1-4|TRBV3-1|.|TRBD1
CASSQNRGNEKLFF
TGTGCCAGCAGCCAAAACAGGGGTAATGAAAAACTGTTTTTT
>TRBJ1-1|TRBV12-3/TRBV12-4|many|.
CASSLGGANTEAFF
TGTGCCAGCAGTTTGGGGGGGGCCAACACTGAAGCTTTCTTT
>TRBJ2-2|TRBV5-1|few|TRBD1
CASSSDRGNANTGELFF
TGCGCCAGCAGCTCGGACAGGGGGAACGCGAACACCGGGGAGCTGTTTTTT
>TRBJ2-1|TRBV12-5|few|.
CASGFGPYNEQFF
TGTGCTAGTGGTTTTGGCCCTTACAATGAGCAGTTCTTC
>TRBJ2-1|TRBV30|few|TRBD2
CAWSPFSGRLYNEQFF
TGTGCCTGGAGTCCATTTAGCGGGAGGTTGTACAATGAGCAGTTCTTC
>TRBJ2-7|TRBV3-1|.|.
CASSQVQDANYEQYF
TGTGCCAGCAGCCAAGTTCAAGACGCCAACTACGAGCAGTACTTC
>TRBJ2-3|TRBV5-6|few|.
CASSLGGVYTQYF
TGTGCCAGCAGCCTGGGCGGGGTCTATACGCAGTATTTT
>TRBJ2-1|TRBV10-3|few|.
CAISDPGLRNEQFF
TGTGCCATCAGCGATCCGGGACTCCGAAATGAGCAGTTCTTC
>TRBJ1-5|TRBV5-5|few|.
CASSTTDRYNQPQHF
TGTGCCAGCAGCACGACCGACAGATACAATCAGCCCCAGCATTTT
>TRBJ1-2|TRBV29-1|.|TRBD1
CSGRTGLYGYTF
TGCAGCGGAAGGACAGGACTCTATGGCTACACCTTC
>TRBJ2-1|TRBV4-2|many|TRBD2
CASSQASGGPLNEQFF
TGTGCCAGCAGCCAGGCAAGCGGGGGGCCTCTCAATGAGCAGTTCTTC
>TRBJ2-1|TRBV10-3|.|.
CAIRDGGPNNEQFF
TGTGCCATCAGAGACGGGGGGCCTAACAATGAGCAGTTCTTC
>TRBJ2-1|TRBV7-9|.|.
CASRGGIGDEQFF
TGTGCCAGCAGAGGCGGGATCGGGGATGAGCAGTTCTTC
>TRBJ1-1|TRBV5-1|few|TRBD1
CASSLDRGAIHTEAFF
TGCGCCAGCAGCTTGGACAGGGGGGCGATCCACACTGAAGCTTTCTTT
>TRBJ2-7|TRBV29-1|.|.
CSVDGPGGVQYF
TGCAGCGTGGATGGGCCCGGGGGCGTGCAGTACTTC
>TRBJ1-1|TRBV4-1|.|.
CASSQDWGGTEAFF
TGCGCCAGCAGCCAAGATTGGGGGGGCACTGAAGCTTTCTTT
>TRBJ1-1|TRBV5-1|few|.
CASKDGTEAFF
TGCGCCAGCAAAGACGGCACTGAAGCTTTCTTT
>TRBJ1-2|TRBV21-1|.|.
CASSTSDSQPYYGYTF
TGTGCCAGCAGCACCTCGGACAGTCAACCCTACTATGGCTACACCTTC
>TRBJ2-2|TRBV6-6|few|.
CASSPRMSVTGELFF
TGTGCCAGCAGCCCACGTATGTCGGTCACCGGGGAGCTGTTTTTT
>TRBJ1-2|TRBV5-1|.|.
CASSLGQWGVNYGYTF
TGCGCCAGCAGCTTGGGTCAGTGGGGCGTGAACTATGGCTACACCTTC
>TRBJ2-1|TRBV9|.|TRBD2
CASSLRGDASSYNEQFF
TGTGCCAGCAGCCTCCGGGGGGACGCTTCCTCCTACAATGAGCAGTTCTTC
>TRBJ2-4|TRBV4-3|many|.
CASSEEFGRAKNIQYF
TGCGCCAGCAGCGAAGAATTCGGGCGAGCCAAAAACATTCAGTACTTC
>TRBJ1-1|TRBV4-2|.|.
CASSRRSDSEAFF
TGTGCCAGCAGCCGTCGTTCAGACAGTGAAGCTTTCTTT
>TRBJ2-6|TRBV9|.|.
CASSAILSGANVLTF
TGTGCCAGCAGTGCGATACTCTCTGGGGCCAACGTCCTGACTTTC
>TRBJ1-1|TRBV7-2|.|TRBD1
CAWEGAPSPEAFF
TGTGCCTGGGAGGGGGCCCCCTCACCTGAAGCTTTCTTT
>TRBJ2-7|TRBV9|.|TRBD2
CASSASGSFGAEQYF
TGTGCCAGCAGCGCTAGCGGGAGCTTCGGAGCCGAGCAGTACTTC